The 5 T cell receptor beta chains given below trace back to one sample, sequenced in a study of blood T cell repertoires in COVID-19. Clones were read by immunoSEQ multiplex PCR, and TCRdb kept only the in-frame ones, dropping some. Of fewer than 200,000 clones in the sample, roughly 85% were seen once. The sequenced sample was peripheral blood. Receptors were obtained from a man between 45 and 60 years old with active or convalescent COVID-19.

The J gene is TRBJ1-5, the V gene TRBV30; D ambiguous. There are 13 residues in the CDR3. CDR1 and CDR2 (germline): GTSNPN, SVGIG (reference sequence). The V gene lost 5 bases and the J gene lost 7 bases, with 15 bases spanning the gap. The CDR3 is CAWQAQPNQPQHF. CDR3 nucleotides: TGTGCCTGGCAGGCACAACCTAACCAGCCCCAGCATTTT.

The chain carries TRBV5-1 and TRBJ1-4, with a weak D call TRBD1 (6 bases). Trimming cost V 4 bases and J 5 bases, with 12 bases left between them. There are 14 residues in the CDR3. Germline V gene data show CDR1 as SGHRS and CDR2 as YFSETQ. Here the CDR3 reads CASSKQGLNEKLFF. CDR3 in DNA: TGCGCCAGCAGCAAACAGGGCTTGAATGAAAAACTGTTTTTT.

The chain uses TRBV10-2 and TRBJ2-7; the D gene is possibly TRBD1 (5 bases). Germline CDR1 reads WSHSY; CDR2 reads SAAADI. V was shortened by 4 bases and J by 3 bases, with 13 bases between the two germline ends. The CDR3 has 14 residues. The DNA for the CDR3 is TGCGCCAGCAGTGGGGGCGATCCCCTCTACGAGCAGTACTTC. The encoded protein is CASSGGDPLYEQYF.

This chain uses TRBV5-1 with TRBJ2-7; tentative D call: TRBD1 (5 bases). Germline V gene sequence: CDR1 SGHRS, CDR2 YFSETQ. The V gene lost 3 bases and the J gene lost 1 base, with 11 bases spanning the gap. This CDR3 is 14 amino acids long. The CDR3 here is CASSSSTESYEQYF. DNA of the CDR3: TGCGCCAGCAGCTCCTCGACAGAGTCCTACGAGCAGTACTTC.

The rearrangement joins TRBV15 to TRBJ1-1, with D possibly being TRBD1 (6 bases). Trimming removed 5 bases at V and 0 bases at J, with 19 bases between. Germline values: CDR1 LNHNV, CDR2 YYDKDF (reference sequence). This CDR3 contains 17 residues. CDR3: CATSAWSGELMNTEAFF. The DNA for the CDR3 is TGTGCCACCAGCGCCTGGTCAGGGGAATTAATGAACACTGAAGCTTTCTTT.